The clone carrying this T cell receptor beta chain showed up just a few times. Antigen: not known. The data belong to a study of shared clonotypes between healthy human individuals. About the research overall: Used for every donor were three CD4 naive, three CD4 memory, two CD8 naive and one CD8 memory plate. Study-wide points: Roughly 5.3% of naive CD4 clonotypes were common to several donors. Richness estimates generally favored naive over memory subsets. Some clonotypes were shared by all four sorted-subset donors, while others were not shared. The non-shared ones had lower generation probabilities than the shared ones.

Profiling relied on immunoSEQ multiplex PCR, and the TCRdb table lists in-frame clones only, not all of them. In the table there are about 2 million clones, about 95% of which are singletons. This CDR3 is 13 amino acids long. V was pared by 3 bases and J by 9 bases, with 9 bases between. Germline V gene lookup returns CDR1 SNHLY and CDR2 FYNNEI. Terminally differentiated effector memory CD45RA+ cells were excluded from the naive CD8 cells, which were CD45RO-negative and positively selected for CCR7. The rearrangement links TRBV2 to TRBJ1-6; D remains ambiguous. Sequencing was carried out using naive CD8+ T cells sorted from blood. The receptor was isolated from a man between 18 and 35 years old in good health. CDR3 bases: TGTGCCAGCAGTGAGTGGAGTGCTTCACCCCTCCACTTT. Translation gives CASSEWSASPLHF.